This is a list of T cell receptor beta chains from one sample in a study of identical twins. TCRdb passed the 5' RACE reads through MiXCR, listing each CDR3 protein once. The profile shows about 690,000 distinct CDR3 sequences, 21% of them singletons. The sample also formed part of further work on T cells expressing NK-cell markers.

The sequenced sample was PBMCs. The receptor set was obtained from a woman aged 18-29 years in good health. The CDR3 runs from the conserved cysteine through the conserved F or W. Part of the rows lack a size; the others show once, few, many or a class for expanded clones.

abundance | j_gene | v_gene | CDR3aa
few | TRBJ2-7 | TRBV10-2 | CATLGAEQYF
- | TRBJ2-7 | TRBV23-1 | CASSLDRQPYEQYF
- | TRBJ2-7 | TRBV20-1 | CSARGQAAKGQYF
few | TRBJ2-2 | TRBV4-3 | CASSQGQGSLAGELFF
- | TRBJ2-5 | TRBV29-1 | CSVALAGTAGETQYF
many | TRBJ1-2 | TRBV19 | CASTLRDREYGYTF
few | TRBJ2-2 | TRBV30 | CAWSVLNSRGELFF
few | TRBJ2-5 | TRBV6-1 | CASSILSSGTEETQYF
- | TRBJ2-7 | TRBV3-1 | CASSPLQGGKQYF
many | TRBJ2-2 | TRBV12-3/TRBV12-4 | CASSLRERDTGELFF
- | TRBJ1-1 | TRBV29-1 | CSVWMNTEAFF
- | TRBJ1-1 | TRBV6-1 | CASSQGQPLEAFF
- | TRBJ1-4 | TRBV6-5 | CASSYSGRGEKLFF
- | TRBJ2-1 | TRBV9 | CASSVAPDAYNEQFF
few | TRBJ1-5 | TRBV20-1 | CSAATGSNQPQHF
few | TRBJ2-5 | TRBV4-2 | CASSQERGETQYF
- | TRBJ2-7 | TRBV19 | CASSFLLGTSGKNEQYF
few | TRBJ2-7 | TRBV19 | CASSITGQSYEQYF
few | TRBJ1-2 | TRBV20-1 | CSASNRYGYTF
many | TRBJ2-3 | TRBV5-1 | CASNVAGGADTQYF
- | TRBJ2-7 | TRBV5-1 | CASSSTRVDYEQYF
- | TRBJ2-3 | TRBV5-1 | CASSLLTGATSTDTQYF
- | TRBJ2-6 | TRBV6-1 | CASSEYTPGANVLTF
- | TRBJ2-6 | TRBV14 | CASSQVGRTGANVLTF
- | TRBJ2-7 | TRBV6-1 | CASRRTGSSYEQYF
- | TRBJ2-1 | TRBV7-9 | CASSPPLAIPYNEQFF
- | TRBJ2-3 | TRBV2 | CASRLTEGWSTDTQYF
- | TRBJ1-5 | TRBV18 | CASSADWVGQPQHF
- | TRBJ2-1 | TRBV20-1 | CSAHRADEQFF
few | TRBJ2-2 | TRBV3-1 | CASRRQPTGELFF
- | TRBJ2-3 | TRBV4-3 | CASSQVVVHGTDTQYF
- | TRBJ1-5 | TRBV20-1 | CSASPGVRQPQHF
- | TRBJ2-1 | TRBV27 | CASSSRGHSKASHNEQFF
few | TRBJ2-7 | TRBV20-1 | CSARDRERGTSYEQYF
- | TRBJ2-7 | TRBV5-1 | CASSSQGAGSGYEQYF
many | TRBJ1-1 | TRBV20-1 | CRLGAEAFF
- | TRBJ2-1 | TRBV12-3/TRBV12-4 | CASSPTGDEQFF
- | TRBJ1-1 | TRBV20-1 | CSASVGPEAFF
few | TRBJ2-7 | TRBV27 | CASSATGDPYEQYF
- | TRBJ2-6 | TRBV5-1 | CASSLDPGVGANVLTF
few | TRBJ2-5 | TRBV27 | CASSLYTSGGGRETQYF
- | TRBJ2-1 | TRBV5-1 | CASSSLPGSSGGRGEQFF